This TCR beta chain came from a study of spatial heterogeneity in lung cancer. Deletions cut 6 bases from V and 8 bases from J, with 16 bases between. Germline assignment: CDR1 MDHEN and CDR2 SYDVKM. This CDR3 comprises 14 residues. This clonotype has more than one count but fewer than ten. TCRdb passed the 5' RACE reads through MiXCR, listing each CDR3 protein once. The data hold 49,000 or so distinct CDR3 sequences, with roughly 12% observed a single time. The sample's time point: sample taken at primary tumor resection. Unsorted tumor, nontumor lung tissue or cryopreserved PBMC supplied the whole RNA.

The TCR originated in a female donor with early-stage non-small cell lung cancer. The sequenced sample was PBMCs, obtained at surgery. V is TRBV28 and J is TRBJ1-4; D is perhaps TRBD1 (5 bases). CDR3 amino acids: CASSQAGGGEKLFF. The CDR3 DNA is TGTGCCAGCAGCCAGGCGGGGGGTGGGGAAAAACTGTTTTTT.